These T cell receptor beta chains were read from a single sample in a study of T cell changes during pregnancy in multiple sclerosis. Generated by immunoSEQ multiplex PCR, the TCRdb table keeps only in-frame clones and is missing some. The sample carries about 79,000 clones, just over 90% recorded once. The material was peripheral blood, obtained in the second trimester of pregnancy. These receptors were collected from a female donor in good health, enrolled as a control in a pregnancy study. Both conserved end residues are part of each CDR3. Each record gives: J gene, clone size, V gene, CDR3 length, D gene, CDR3 protein, CDR3 DNA. D genes are given only for firm matches. The size of a clone is reported for some rows only, either as once, few or many, or as a class for expanded clones.

j_call: TRBJ1-6; clone_size: once; v_call: TRBV6-5; cdr3_length: 14; d_call: NA; cdr3_aa: CASSYGGQNSPLHF; cdr3_nt: TGTGCCAGCAGTTATGGCGGACAGAATTCACCCCTCCACTTT
j_call: TRBJ2-2; clone_size: NA; v_call: TRBV2; cdr3_length: 15; d_call: NA; cdr3_aa: CASSLGQKNTGELFF; cdr3_nt: TGTGCCAGCAGCTTGGGACAAAAGAACACCGGGGAGCTGTTTTTT
j_call: TRBJ2-5; clone_size: NA; v_call: TRBV4-2; cdr3_length: 16; d_call: TRBD2; cdr3_aa: CASSQGRGGYQETQYF; cdr3_nt: TGTGCCAGCAGCCAAGGTCGGGGGGGGTACCAAGAGACCCAGTACTTC
j_call: TRBJ1-1; clone_size: few; v_call: TRBV6-6; cdr3_length: 15; d_call: TRBD1; cdr3_aa: CASSPTRQGGTEAFF; cdr3_nt: TGTGCCAGCAGCCCGACCCGACAGGGGGGAACTGAAGCTTTCTTT
j_call: TRBJ2-2; clone_size: NA; v_call: TRBV4-3; cdr3_length: 16; d_call: NA; cdr3_aa: CASSPETGRNTGELFF; cdr3_nt: TGCGCCAGCAGCCCCGAAACAGGAAGGAACACCGGGGAGCTGTTTTTT
j_call: TRBJ2-7; clone_size: NA; v_call: TRBV6-1; cdr3_length: 14; d_call: NA; cdr3_aa: CASIPGLSSYEQYF; cdr3_nt: TGTGCCAGTATACCGGGACTCAGCTCCTACGAGCAGTACTTC
j_call: TRBJ1-5; clone_size: NA; v_call: TRBV30; cdr3_length: 14; d_call: TRBD1; cdr3_aa: CAWSGGTGNQPQHF; cdr3_nt: TGTGCCTGGAGTGGCGGGACAGGGAATCAGCCCCAGCATTTT
j_call: TRBJ2-3; clone_size: NA; v_call: TRBV7-9; cdr3_length: 16; d_call: TRBD2; cdr3_aa: CASSSLAGGRGDTQYF; cdr3_nt: TGTGCCAGCAGTTCACTAGCGGGGGGGCGGGGAGATACGCAGTATTTT
j_call: TRBJ1-1; clone_size: NA; v_call: TRBV18; cdr3_length: 15; d_call: NA; cdr3_aa: CASSPPGARDTEAFF; cdr3_nt: TGTGCCAGCTCACCACCGGGGGCTAGAGACACTGAAGCTTTCTTT
j_call: TRBJ2-3; clone_size: NA; v_call: TRBV29-1; cdr3_length: 12; d_call: NA; cdr3_aa: CSAGQITDTQYF; cdr3_nt: TGCAGCGCCGGACAGATCACAGATACGCAGTATTTT
j_call: TRBJ1-2; clone_size: NA; v_call: TRBV7-2; cdr3_length: 15; d_call: NA; cdr3_aa: CASSLGPEISHGYTF; cdr3_nt: TGTGCCAGCAGCTTAGGTCCGGAGATATCTCACGGCTACACCTTC
j_call: TRBJ2-5; clone_size: NA; v_call: TRBV5-1; cdr3_length: 18; d_call: TRBD2; cdr3_aa: CASSLVTSGGAVGETQYF; cdr3_nt: TGCGCCAGCAGCTTGGTGACTAGCGGGGGGGCGGTCGGAGAGACCCAGTACTTC
j_call: TRBJ1-3; clone_size: NA; v_call: TRBV9; cdr3_length: 14; d_call: NA; cdr3_aa: CASSVGGMGNTIYF; cdr3_nt: TGTGCCAGCAGCGTAGGAGGCATGGGAAACACCATATATTTT
j_call: TRBJ1-1; clone_size: NA; v_call: TRBV5-5; cdr3_length: 15; d_call: TRBD1; cdr3_aa: CASSLRQGHNTEAFF; cdr3_nt: TGTGCCAGCAGCTTGAGACAGGGCCATAACACTGAAGCTTTCTTT
j_call: TRBJ1-1; clone_size: NA; v_call: TRBV6-5; cdr3_length: 15; d_call: NA; cdr3_aa: CASSYWQGTNTEAFF; cdr3_nt: TGTGCCAGCAGTTACTGGCAGGGGACAAACACTGAAGCTTTCTTT
j_call: TRBJ1-2; clone_size: NA; v_call: TRBV6-5; cdr3_length: 13; d_call: NA; cdr3_aa: CASSYSGGVGYTF; cdr3_nt: TGTGCCAGCAGTTACAGCGGGGGTGTTGGCTACACCTTC
j_call: TRBJ2-6; clone_size: NA; v_call: TRBV7-8; cdr3_length: 13; d_call: NA; cdr3_aa: CAGVRYGANVLTF; cdr3_nt: TGTGCCGGTGTTCGGTACGGGGCCAACGTCCTGACTTTC
j_call: TRBJ1-4; clone_size: once; v_call: TRBV30; cdr3_length: 17; d_call: TRBD1; cdr3_aa: CACTPGTGPATNEKLFF; cdr3_nt: TGTGCCTGTACGCCCGGGACAGGGCCTGCAACTAATGAAAAACTGTTTTTT
j_call: TRBJ2-6; clone_size: NA; v_call: TRBV7-2; cdr3_length: 16; d_call: NA; cdr3_aa: CASSLAPSSGANVLTF; cdr3_nt: TGTGCCAGCAGCTTAGCTCCCAGCTCTGGGGCCAACGTCCTGACTTTC
j_call: TRBJ1-6; clone_size: NA; v_call: TRBV5-1; cdr3_length: 14; d_call: NA; cdr3_aa: CASSSPGENSPLHF; cdr3_nt: TGCGCCAGCAGTTCTCCAGGGGAGAATTCACCCCTCCACTTT
j_call: TRBJ1-2; clone_size: NA; v_call: TRBV14; cdr3_length: 15; d_call: TRBD1; cdr3_aa: CASSQEETGAGGYTF; cdr3_nt: TGTGCCAGCAGCCAAGAAGAGACAGGGGCCGGAGGCTACACCTTC
j_call: TRBJ1-5; clone_size: NA; v_call: TRBV4-3; cdr3_length: 13; d_call: NA; cdr3_aa: CASSQDYGQPQHF; cdr3_nt: TGCGCCAGCAGCCAAGATTACGGTCAGCCCCAGCATTTT